Sequencing of this T cell receptor beta chain was carried out in a study of blood T cell repertoires in COVID-19. Study information: T cells, B-cell-depleted T cells, or PBMCs provided the cDNA or gDNA that served as material.

V gave up 5 bases and J gave up 0 bases, with 7 bases separating them. This CDR3 contains 13 residues. Profiling relied on immunoSEQ multiplex PCR, and the TCRdb table lists in-frame clones only, not all of them. The table has 350,000 to 400,000 clones, 89% seen once. Participants were aged about 18 to 90 years, lived in under 25 US areas, and enrolled virtually. The study counted Cohort 3 donors as recovered given two negative PCRs, clearance, or symptom resolution. Material: PBMCs or T cells enriched from blood (not recorded which). The receptor was derived from a woman aged 25 to 39 who had recovered from COVID-19. The chain couples TRBV12-3 or TRBV12-4 to TRBJ1-1; D gene ambiguous. The CDR3 here is CASSQALNTEAFF. The CDR3 DNA follows: TGTGCCAGCAGTCAAGCCCTGAACACTGAAGCTTTCTTT.